The 5 T cell receptor beta chains below come from one sample, sequenced in a study of vaccination and CD4 T cells after COVID-19. CD4+ T cells that had been cultured provided DNA sequenced with the Oncomine TCR Beta short-read assay. Using its own MiXCR run on the PCR reads, TCRdb lists one record per CDR3 protein. The table shows 4,500 or so distinct CDR3 sequences, with 45% to 50% occurring only once. Treatment described: roughly nine-day PBMC culture with coronavirus spike peptide pools or control peptides (ViraFEST assay). These receptors have no known antigen. The sample comprised CD4+ T cells from blood, cultured in vitro. The receptors derive from a human donor who had recovered from COVID-19.

V gene TRBV30 combines with J gene TRBJ2-5; TRBD1 aligns across 12 bases. Germline V gene data show CDR1 as GTSNPN and CDR2 as SVGIG (reference sequence). The V gene end was trimmed by 2 bases and the J gene end by 3 bases; junction bases not matched to a gene: 13. The CDR3 totals 18 residues. The CDR3 spells CAWSRNLRDRGREETQYF. In DNA, the CDR3 is TGTGCCTGGAGTCGTAATTTACGGGACAGGGGGCGCGAAGAGACCCAGTACTTC.

In this sample, this clonotype turned up once. This rearrangement joins TRBV19 to TRBJ1-1; D perhaps matches TRBD1 (5 bases). V shed 6 bases and J shed 0 bases, with 20 bases lying between them. Per germline, CDR1 LNHDA and CDR2 SQIVND (reference sequence). The CDR3 runs 17 residues. This CDR3 is CASSNNGGTLVNTEAFF. The CDR3 DNA is TGTGCCAGTAGCAACAACGGAGGGACGTTGGTGAACACTGAAGCTTTCTTT.

Only one count was recorded for this clonotype. The chain couples TRBV19 to TRBJ1-5; no clear D gene. Trimming removed 2 bases at V and 4 bases at J, with 9 bases between. Per germline, CDR1 LNHDA and CDR2 SQIVND (reference sequence). The CDR3 length is 14 residues. Written as DNA, the CDR3 is TGTGCCAGTAGTATATGGTCGAGTAATCAGCCCCAGCATTTT. Translation: CASSIWSSNQPQHF.

By share of the sample, this clonotype is medium-sized. The chain is built from TRBV20-1 and TRBJ1-5; perhaps TRBD1 as D (6 bases). Trimming pared 0 bases from V and 6 bases from J, leaving 12 bases between. This CDR3 is 14 amino acids long. Germline CDR1 and CDR2: DFQATT and SNEGSKA (reference sequence). CDR3 DNA sequence: TGCAGTGCTAGAGATCAAAGGGGGAGTCAGCCCCAGCATTTT. This translates into CSARDQRGSQPQHF.

The CDR3 loop reads CSARDHPGGPDTQYF. CDR3 bases: TGCAGTGCTAGAGATCATCCGGGGGGGCCAGATACGCAGTATTTT. V gene TRBV20-1 combines with J gene TRBJ2-3, with 8 bases lining up with TRBD2. Germline CDR1 reads DFQATT; CDR2 reads SNEGSKA (reference sequence). V was pared by 0 bases and J by 4 bases, with 6 bases of the junction left unmatched. The CDR3 length is 15 residues.